These T cell receptor beta chains were read from a single sample in a study of shared clonotypes between healthy human individuals. Sequenced by immunoSEQ multiplex PCR; TCRdb stores in-frame clones only, minus some. The sample includes about 2.3 million clones, 80% to 95% seen only once; the top ten take 0.39%. The sequenced sample was naive CD4+ T cells from PBMCs. These receptors all come from a man between 18 and 29 years old in good health. Some clones in this sample may be carry-over from other donors' samples. The CDR3 runs from the conserved cysteine through the conserved F or W. D genes are given only for firm matches. Where a row states a size, it is once, few, many or the class of an expanded clone; other rows omit it.

CDR3 protein: CASSLAGAGETQYF
CDR3 DNA: TGCGCCAGCAGCTTGGCTGGCGCAGGTGAGACCCAGTACTTC
clone size: .
V gene: TRBV5-1
J gene: TRBJ2-5
D gene: .

CDR3 protein: CASSLSEYNEQFF
CDR3 DNA: TGCGCCAGCAGCTTGTCTGAATACAATGAGCAGTTCTTC
clone size: .
V gene: TRBV5-1
J gene: TRBJ2-1
D gene: .

CDR3 protein: CASRLQGGETQYF
CDR3 DNA: TGTGCCAGCAGATTACAGGGAGGCGAGACCCAGTACTTC
clone size: .
V gene: TRBV6-1
J gene: TRBJ2-5
D gene: .

CDR3 protein: CASSVDTADQPQHF
CDR3 DNA: TGTGCCAGCAGCGTAGATACAGCGGATCAGCCCCAGCATTTT
clone size: .
V gene: TRBV9
J gene: TRBJ1-5
D gene: .

CDR3 protein: CASSLPLPGSSITEAFF
CDR3 DNA: TGTGCCAGCAGCTTACCCTTACCGGGCAGCTCTATCACTGAAGCTTTCTTT
clone size: .
V gene: TRBV7-9
J gene: TRBJ1-1
D gene: .

CDR3 protein: CASSPGSRGGETQYF
CDR3 DNA: TGTGCCAGCAGCCCCGGGTCTAGGGGAGGGGAGACCCAGTACTTC
clone size: .
V gene: TRBV4-2
J gene: TRBJ2-5
D gene: TRBD2

CDR3 protein: CASTEAGTDTQYF
CDR3 DNA: TGTGCCAGCACGGAAGCGGGCACAGATACGCAGTATTTT
clone size: .
V gene: TRBV6-6
J gene: TRBJ2-3
D gene: .

CDR3 protein: CASSQLDRAAYNEQFF
CDR3 DNA: TGTGCCAGCAGCCAACTTGACAGGGCTGCCTACAATGAGCAGTTCTTC
clone size: once
V gene: TRBV4-2
J gene: TRBJ2-1
D gene: TRBD1

CDR3 protein: CASSFRERRTDTQYF
CDR3 DNA: TGTGCCAGCAGCTTTCGGGAGAGGAGGACAGATACGCAGTATTTT
clone size: .
V gene: TRBV11-1
J gene: TRBJ2-3
D gene: .

CDR3 protein: CASSLVDRTYEQYF
CDR3 DNA: TGTGCCAGCAGCTTAGTGGACAGGACCTACGAGCAGTACTTC
clone size: .
V gene: TRBV7-6
J gene: TRBJ2-7
D gene: TRBD1

CDR3 protein: CASSQHLQETQYF
CDR3 DNA: TGTGCCAGCAGCCAACATCTTCAAGAGACCCAGTACTTC
clone size: .
V gene: TRBV14
J gene: TRBJ2-5
D gene: .

CDR3 protein: CAWTGGFGNTIYF
CDR3 DNA: TGTGCCTGGACGGGCGGTTTTGGAAACACCATATATTTT
clone size: .
V gene: TRBV30
J gene: TRBJ1-3
D gene: .

CDR3 protein: CASSAWLAGGPTDTQYF
CDR3 DNA: TGTGCCAGCAGCGCGTGGTTGGCGGGAGGGCCCACAGATACGCAGTATTTT
clone size: .
V gene: TRBV7-3
J gene: TRBJ2-3
D gene: TRBD2

CDR3 protein: CASSSPVQETQYF
CDR3 DNA: TGTGCCAGCAGCTCCCCAGTCCAAGAGACCCAGTACTTC
clone size: .
V gene: TRBV11-3
J gene: TRBJ2-5
D gene: .

CDR3 protein: CASSLGLAGSGQETQYF
CDR3 DNA: TGCGCCAGCAGCTTGGGACTAGCGGGATCAGGCCAAGAGACCCAGTACTTC
clone size: .
V gene: TRBV5-1
J gene: TRBJ2-5
D gene: TRBD2

CDR3 protein: CAGSGLRGAITGELFF
CDR3 DNA: TGTGCCGGCAGCGGCCTTAGGGGGGCAATCACCGGGGAGCTGTTTTTT
clone size: .
V gene: TRBV11-2
J gene: TRBJ2-2
D gene: .

CDR3 protein: CASSFHGYEQFF
CDR3 DNA: TGTGCCAGCAGCTTTCATGGCTATGAGCAGTTCTTC
clone size: .
V gene: TRBV7-8
J gene: TRBJ2-1
D gene: .

CDR3 protein: CASSPGQGKSYEQYF
CDR3 DNA: TGTGCCAGCAGCCCGGGACAGGGAAAATCCTACGAGCAGTACTTC
clone size: .
V gene: TRBV7-2
J gene: TRBJ2-7
D gene: TRBD1

CDR3 protein: CASSPMGQGPYEQYF
CDR3 DNA: TGTGCCAGCAGCCCCATGGGACAGGGCCCCTACGAGCAGTACTTC
clone size: .
V gene: TRBV4-2
J gene: TRBJ2-7
D gene: TRBD1

CDR3 protein: CASSLKTRTPRAEAFF
CDR3 DNA: TGTGCCAGCAGCCTTAAAACAAGGACGCCCCGGGCTGAAGCTTTCTTT
clone size: .
V gene: TRBV14
J gene: TRBJ1-1
D gene: .

CDR3 protein: CASRDWDDSYEQYF
CDR3 DNA: TGTGCCAGCAGAGATTGGGACGACTCCTACGAGCAGTACTTC
clone size: .
V gene: TRBV28
J gene: TRBJ2-7
D gene: .

CDR3 protein: CASSLNRGSSGYTF
CDR3 DNA: TGTGCCAGCAGTTTAAACAGGGGGTCTTCCGGCTACACCTTC
clone size: .
V gene: TRBV27
J gene: TRBJ1-2
D gene: TRBD1

CDR3 protein: CASSRTGTVNTEAFF
CDR3 DNA: TGTGCCAGCAGCCGCACGGGTACAGTGAACACTGAAGCTTTCTTT
clone size: once
V gene: TRBV7-3
J gene: TRBJ1-1
D gene: .

CDR3 protein: CASSLLPGELFF
CDR3 DNA: TGCGCCAGCAGCTTGCTGCCCGGGGAGCTGTTTTTT
clone size: once
V gene: TRBV5-1
J gene: TRBJ2-2
D gene: .

CDR3 protein: CASSPRGVTSGRAYSYNEQFF
CDR3 DNA: TGCGCCAGCAGCCCCCGGGGGGTAACTAGCGGGAGGGCTTACTCCTACAATGAGCAGTTCTTC
clone size: .
V gene: TRBV5-1
J gene: TRBJ2-1
D gene: TRBD2

CDR3 protein: CASSLRFGTPFSGETQYF
CDR3 DNA: TGCGCCAGCAGCTTGCGGTTTGGGACTCCATTCTCCGGAGAGACCCAGTACTTC
clone size: once
V gene: TRBV5-1
J gene: TRBJ2-5
D gene: .

CDR3 protein: CASSDPSGQKYEQYF
CDR3 DNA: TGTGCCAGCAGTGACCCCTCGGGACAGAAATACGAGCAGTACTTC
clone size: .
V gene: TRBV2
J gene: TRBJ2-7
D gene: TRBD1

CDR3 protein: CASSFPFSGPYEQYF
CDR3 DNA: TGTGCCAGCAGTTTCCCTTTCTCTGGACCCTACGAGCAGTACTTC
clone size: .
V gene: TRBV28
J gene: TRBJ2-7
D gene: .

CDR3 protein: CASSPRQSSEKLFF
CDR3 DNA: TGTGCCAGCAGCCCCCGACAATCTTCCGAAAAACTGTTTTTT
clone size: once
V gene: TRBV5-6
J gene: TRBJ1-4
D gene: .

CDR3 protein: CASSPGTVMTGELFF
CDR3 DNA: TGTGCCAGCAGCCCAGGGACTGTTATGACCGGGGAGCTGTTTTTT
clone size: .
V gene: TRBV7-9
J gene: TRBJ2-2
D gene: .

CDR3 protein: CASSPGQNYEQYF
CDR3 DNA: TGTGCCAGCTCACCGGGACAGAACTACGAGCAGTACTTC
clone size: .
V gene: TRBV18
J gene: TRBJ2-7
D gene: TRBD1

CDR3 protein: CASSPPGQGYEKLFF
CDR3 DNA: TGTGCCAGCTCACCGCCGGGACAGGGGTATGAAAAACTGTTTTTT
clone size: .
V gene: TRBV18
J gene: TRBJ1-4
D gene: TRBD1

CDR3 protein: CASSPGQGAPPQHF
CDR3 DNA: TGTGCCAGCAGCCCGGGACAGGGGGCCCCGCCCCAGCATTTT
clone size: .
V gene: TRBV6-5
J gene: TRBJ1-5
D gene: TRBD1

CDR3 protein: CASSETGTNTEAFF
CDR3 DNA: TGTGCCAGCAGTGAAACAGGGACGAACACTGAAGCTTTCTTT
clone size: .
V gene: TRBV25-1
J gene: TRBJ1-1
D gene: .

CDR3 protein: CTSRRRDPPEESPDTQYF
CDR3 DNA: TGCACCAGCAGACGACGGGACCCCCCAGAGGAAAGCCCAGATACGCAGTATTTT
clone size: .
V gene: TRBV1
J gene: TRBJ2-3
D gene: .

CDR3 protein: CASSRVGGNQPQHF
CDR3 DNA: TGTGCCAGCAGCCGGGTAGGGGGGAATCAGCCCCAGCATTTT
clone size: .
V gene: TRBV4-2
J gene: TRBJ1-5
D gene: .

CDR3 protein: CASSLGQGGSYEQYF
CDR3 DNA: TGTGCCAGCAGTTTAGGACAGGGCGGCTCCTACGAGCAGTACTTC
clone size: .
V gene: TRBV27
J gene: TRBJ2-7
D gene: TRBD1

CDR3 protein: CASSWGLAGGQYNEQFF
CDR3 DNA: TGCGCCAGCAGCTGGGGACTAGCGGGAGGGCAGTACAATGAGCAGTTCTTC
clone size: .
V gene: TRBV5-1
J gene: TRBJ2-1
D gene: TRBD2